This T cell receptor (beta chain) is from a study of T cell responses to AZD1222 COVID-19 vaccine. The study's findings and limits: CD4 TCRs linked to vaccination spanned spike, dominating at 160-218 and 743-854. Baseline serology detected seropositivity in only six AZD1222 recipients.

With regard to this clone: Its matching antigen is unknown.

Sequencing used immunoSEQ multiplex PCR; TCRdb keeps in-frame clones, though not all of them. The table shows around 70,000 clones, with around 85% occurring only once. The CDR3 contains 15 residues. The V segment lost 3 bases and the J segment 7 bases; nucleotides outside the gene matches: 9. The germline gives CDR1 LGHNT, CDR2 FRNRAP. This receptor was obtained from an adult in good health. The chain joins TRBV12-5 to TRBJ1-5, with 7 bases lining up with TRBD1. The material was peripheral blood, obtained on day 0 of AZD1222 vaccination. CDR3 region: CASGFDRAKGQPQHF. For the CDR3, the DNA is TGTGCTAGTGGTTTTGACAGGGCGAAGGGGCAGCCCCAGCATTTT.